One and the same sample provided the 23 T cell receptor beta chains below, sequenced in a study of control samples from healthy donors and cancer patients. Profiled with immunoSEQ multiplex PCR; TCRdb holds only in-frame clones, not every one. This repertoire shows some 140,000 clones, 80% to 90% found once; its top ten account for roughly 8.4%. Sequencing was performed on blood. The receptors originated from a woman aged 25-40 years in good health.

This clone was picked up one time. This chain uses TRBV2 with TRBJ2-2; 7 bases fit TRBD2. CDR1 and CDR2 (germline): SNHLY, FYNNEI. The CDR3 length is 15 residues. The junction had 9 bases not matched to a gene; V was cut back by 7 bases and J by 4 bases. CDR3 nucleotides: TGTGCCAGCATGTTGGCGGGAGTTGGCACCGGGGAGCTGTTTTTT. It codes for CASMLAGVGTGELFF. Full variable domain (remainder filled in from reference TRBV2 and TRBJ2-2): EPEVTQTPSHQVTQMGQEVILRCVPISNHLYFYWYRQILGQKVEFLVSFYNNEISEKSEIFDDQFSVERPDGSNFTLKIRSTKLEDSAMYFCASMLAGVGTGELFFGEGSRLTVL.

The rearrangement links TRBV5-1 to TRBJ2-3; D possibly corresponds to TRBD2 (5 bases). Trimming pared 2 bases from V and 1 base from J, leaving 17 bases between. CDR3 size: 17 residues. Germline CDR1 is SGHRS and CDR2 is YFSETQ. Written as DNA, the CDR3 is TGCGCCAGCAGCTTCGTTCCTAGCTCCAAGGGCACAGATACGCAGTATTTT. Translated, it gives CASSFVPSSKGTDTQYF.

This chain uses TRBV13 with TRBJ1-5; TRBD1 might be the D (5 bases). Trimming removed 5 bases at V and 7 bases at J, with 18 bases between. Germline V gene lookup returns CDR1 PRHDT and CDR2 FYEKMQ (reference sequence). The CDR3 is 15 residues long. In DNA form, the CDR3 reads TGTGCCAGCAGCCCAGGGAGAACCACCACCCAGCCCCAGCATTTT. This gives the protein CASSPGRTTTQPQHF.

The J gene is TRBJ2-2, the V gene TRBV29-1; 11 positions match TRBD2. Trimming took 7 bases from V and 4 from J; bases not matched to a gene: 2. CDR3 size: 13 residues. Germline lookup yields CDR1 SQVTM and CDR2 ANQGSEA. The CDR3 loop reads CSGGTSGTGELFF. The CDR3, as DNA: TGCAGCGGAGGGACTAGCGGCACCGGGGAGCTGTTTTTT.

This clone was counted once. V and J are TRBV7-2 and TRBJ2-5, with D unclear. The V end lost 6 bases, the J end lost 5 bases, and 7 bases lay between the germline ends. CDR3 size: 11 residues. CDR1 SGHTA and CDR2 FQGNSA come from the germline V gene. The CDR3 nucleotides read TGTGCCAGCAGACTGGGGGAGACCCAGTACTTC. The encoded protein is CASRLGETQYF.

The J gene is TRBJ1-6, the V gene TRBV7-9; the D is unclear. Per germline, CDR1 SEHNR and CDR2 FQNEAQ (reference sequence). This CDR3 is 12 amino acids long. Trimming cost V 4 bases and J 10 bases, with 8 bases left between them. CDR3 residues: CASSSGRSPLHF. DNA of the CDR3: TGTGCCAGCAGCTCCGGTCGGTCACCCCTCCACTTT.

The chain uses TRBV6-6 and TRBJ2-3; D ambiguous. V lost 2 bases and J lost 5, with 14 bases in between. Germline CDR1 and CDR2: MNHNY and SVGAGI (reference sequence). The length of the CDR3 is 15 residues. The CDR3 sequence: CASSYGLPGRDTQYF. As DNA, the CDR3 is TGTGCCAGCAGTTACGGGCTACCCGGCAGAGATACGCAGTATTTT.

This sequence joins TRBV6-2 or TRBV6-3 and TRBJ1-5; D call uncertain. The CDR3 extends over 14 amino acids. Trimming removed 0 bases from V and 7 bases from J, with 10 bases in between. CDR1 is MNHEY and CDR2 is SVGEGT in the germline V gene. CDR3 nucleotides: TGTGCCAGCAGTTACTCATCCCTGCGGCAGCCCCAGCATTTT. Amino acid sequence: CASSYSSLRQPQHF.

The rearrangement joins TRBV5-5 to TRBJ1-2; 7 nucleotides match TRBD1. CDR1 is SGHKS and CDR2 is YYEKEE in the germline V gene (reference sequence). The CDR3 loop spans 15 amino acids. The V gene end was trimmed by 0 bases and the J gene end by 5 bases; junction bases not matched to a gene: 7. CDR3 sequence reads: CASSLGQGGWYGYTF. The CDR3 DNA reads as TGTGCCAGCAGCTTGGGGCAGGGGGGATGGTATGGCTACACCTTC.

As concerns this clone: Other DNA variants within this sample encode the same CDR3. V is TRBV5-4 and J is TRBJ1-2, with 10 bases matching TRBD1. Looked up from germline, CDR1 is SGHNT and CDR2 is YYREEE (reference sequence). The length of the CDR3 is 14 residues. Trimming removed 0 bases from V and 7 bases from J; junction bases left unmatched: 3. As DNA, the CDR3 is TGTGCCAGCAGCTTGGCAGGGACAGGGGCTGGCTACACCTTC. It codes for CASSLAGTGAGYTF.

The rearrangement links TRBV5-4 to TRBJ1-1, with a tentative D call TRBD1 (6 bases). The V and J ends lost 4 bases and 1 base respectively, with 11 bases between them. Per the germline V gene, CDR1 is SGHNT and CDR2 is YYREEE (reference sequence). This CDR3 has 14 residues. The CDR3 protein is CASSPGQRNTEAFF. CDR3 sequence (DNA): TGTGCCAGCAGCCCAGGACAGAGGAACACTGAAGCTTTCTTT.

The chain couples TRBV7-9 to TRBJ2-2; D perhaps matches TRBD2 (6 bases). In germline, CDR1 is SEHNR, CDR2 FQNEAQ (reference sequence). The CDR3 runs 15 residues. Trimming cost V 2 bases and J 5 bases, with 12 bases left between them. The CDR3: CASSLRPSETGELFF. The CDR3 DNA sequence: TGTGCCAGCAGCTTACGTCCTAGCGAGACCGGGGAGCTGTTTTTT.

The chain joins TRBV19 to TRBJ1-5, with D perhaps TRBD1 (6 bases). The CDR3 has 15 residues. The V gene lost 1 base and the J gene lost 3 bases, with 10 bases spanning the gap. Germline V gene lookup returns CDR1 LNHDA and CDR2 SQIVND (reference sequence). The CDR3 sequence: CASSIAQGLNQPQHF. CDR3 nucleotide sequence: TGTGCCAGTAGTATAGCACAGGGACTCAATCAGCCCCAGCATTTT.

V usage is TRBV19 and J usage is TRBJ1-6; D is unclear. This CDR3 comprises 14 residues. V was pared by 7 bases and J by 3 bases, with 10 bases between. Germline loops: CDR1 LNHDA, CDR2 SQIVND (reference sequence). DNA for the CDR3: TGTGCCAGTACCTCAGCACACTATAATTCACCCCTCCACTTT. This translates into CASTSAHYNSPLHF.

The V and J genes are TRBV7-9 and TRBJ1-1; D is ambiguous. The length of the CDR3 is 11 residues. V gave up 8 bases and J gave up 10 bases, with 14 bases separating them. Germline-derived CDR1 and CDR2 are SEHNR and FQNEAQ (reference sequence). CDR3 region: CASGFLGPAFF. The CDR3 DNA follows: TGTGCCAGCGGTTTTTTAGGACCAGCTTTCTTT.

The chain's CDR3 is CASSLYPLFANQAHNEQFF. CDR3 sequence (DNA): TGTGCCAGCAGTTTATATCCCCTTTTTGCCAACCAAGCCCACAATGAGCAGTTCTTC. J is TRBJ2-1 and V is TRBV28, with D unclear. The germline V and J ends were trimmed by 1 base and 5 bases, with 24 bases remaining between them. This CDR3 has 19 residues. Germline assignment: CDR1 MDHEN and CDR2 SYDVKM.

The genes are TRBV29-1 and TRBJ1-2; 7 bases agree with TRBD1. The CDR3 spans 13 residues. The V segment lost 4 bases and the J segment 3 bases; nucleotides outside the gene matches: 5. Germline lookup yields CDR1 SQVTM and CDR2 ANQGSEA. The CDR3 sequence is CSVATGSDYGYTF. CDR3 nucleotides: TGCAGCGTTGCGACAGGGTCTGACTATGGCTACACCTTC.

This rearrangement joins TRBV18 to TRBJ2-1; 11 nucleotides match TRBD2. Per the germline V gene, CDR1 is KGHSH and CDR2 is LQKENI. After removal of 6 bases from V and 2 bases from J, the junction contained 18 bases not matched to a gene. CDR3 size: 20 residues. The CDR3 region has the DNA TGTGCCAGCTCTCTTCGGACAGAACTAGCGGGAGAGACCGCCTACAATGAGCAGTTCTTC. Translation: CASSLRTELAGETAYNEQFF.

The V and J genes are TRBV5-1 and TRBJ2-3; 8 nucleotides agree with TRBD2. CDR3 length: 15 residues. Per germline, CDR1 SGHRS and CDR2 YFSETQ. The V segment lost 4 bases and the J segment 2 bases; nucleotides outside the gene matches: 6. The CDR3 DNA reads TGCGCCAGCAGCCCAGCGGGAGTGAACACAGATACGCAGTATTTT. It yields the protein CASSPAGVNTDTQYF.

The chain joins TRBV5-4 to TRBJ2-7; 7 bases map to TRBD2. Trimming at V came to 4 bases and at J to 2 bases, leaving 9 bases not matched to a gene. The CDR3 covers 15 residues. Germline V gene data show CDR1 as SGHNT and CDR2 as YYREEE (reference sequence). The CDR3 bases are TGTGCCAGCAGCCTATTCAGCGGGAAAACCTACGAGCAGTACTTC. Translated, it gives CASSLFSGKTYEQYF.

The chain joins TRBV20-1 to TRBJ2-3; no firm D call. Germline loops: CDR1 DFQATT, CDR2 SNEGSKA (reference sequence). The CDR3 covers 9 residues. The V gene lost 4 bases and the J gene lost 4 bases, with 0 bases spanning the gap. CDR3 coding DNA: TGCAGTGCTACAGATACGCAGTATTTT. Amino acids: CSATDTQYF.

The chain carries TRBV29-1 and TRBJ2-3; perhaps TRBD2 as D (7 bases). Germline V gene lookup returns CDR1 SQVTM and CDR2 ANQGSEA. The CDR3 has 16 residues. V was pared by 7 bases and J by 2 bases, with 22 bases between. The CDR3 is CSARGIRSGITDTQYF. The CDR3 DNA is TGCAGCGCTAGGGGGATACGAAGCGGGATCACAGATACGCAGTATTTT.

This clone was picked up one time. Written as DNA, the CDR3 is TGTGCCACCAGCAGAGATCGGCAGGGGCTTGCAGCTTTCTTT. It is translated as CATSRDRQGLAAFF. This chain connects TRBV15 to TRBJ1-1; maybe TRBD1 (6 bases). Germline CDR1 and CDR2: LNHNV and YYDKDF (reference sequence). This CDR3 comprises 14 residues. Deletions cut 0 bases from V and 10 bases from J, with 15 bases between.